Included here is one T cell receptor beta chain sequence, with context. Its antigen is not known. The data originate from a study of CD8 T cells in Susac syndrome. Germline CDR1 is MNHEY and CDR2 is SVGAGI. V lost 6 bases and J lost 3, with 15 bases in between. This CDR3 comprises 14 residues. An amount of RNA that ranged from roughly 0.5 to 1 ug was reverse transcribed with random hexamers. One entry per CDR3 protein results from TCRdb running MiXCR on the immunoSEQ multiplex PCR reads. The data show about 430,000 distinct CDR3 sequences, approximately 85% seen once. Study results and limitations: In its TCR sequencing and HLA analysis, the study acknowledged that the number of individuals was relatively small.

The sequenced target, TCR beta, came from blood CD8+ and CD4+ T cells. Through negative isolation, CD4+ and CD8+ T cells were obtained, while TEMRA cells were enriched using FACS. The J gene is TRBJ2-7, the V gene TRBV6-5; maybe TRBD1 (6 bases). The material sequenced was CD8+ T cells from PBMCs. The TCR comes from a human donor with multiple sclerosis. CDR3 region: CASRGQTGHYEQYF. The DNA for the CDR3 is TGTGCCAGCAGAGGACAGACGGGCCACTACGAGCAGTACTTC.